The 9 T cell receptor beta chains below all came from one sample that was sequenced in a study of blood T cell repertoires in COVID-19. Repertoires were generated with immunoSEQ multiplex PCR, while TCRdb's copy carries only in-frame clones and drops some. Altogether roughly 56,000 clones are present, more than 85% being singletons, with the ten largest covering roughly 6%. Sequenced input: peripheral blood. The receptor set was obtained from a man aged 50-60 years with active COVID-19.

J is TRBJ1-3 and V is TRBV2; 8 bases align to TRBD1. CDR3 length: 13 amino acids. J was trimmed by 2 bases and V by 8 bases; bases with no gene match: 2. Germline CDR1 SNHLY, CDR2 FYNNEI. The CDR3: CASAQGAGNTIYF. CDR3 DNA sequence: TGTGCCAGCGCACAGGGGGCTGGAAACACCATATATTTT.

The chain couples TRBV7-2 to TRBJ1-1; TRBD1 might be the D (6 bases). V was cut by 1 base and J by 1 base, with 13 bases left in between. The germline V gene has CDR1 SGHTA and CDR2 FQGNSA. The CDR3 length is 16 residues. Here the CDR3 reads CASSLVAGVWNTEAFF. Here the CDR3 DNA reads TGTGCCAGCAGCTTAGTCGCAGGGGTCTGGAACACTGAAGCTTTCTTT.

The chain employs TRBV11-2 and TRBJ1-2; D not certain. This CDR3 region has 13 residues. V was cut by 1 base and J by 8 bases, with 11 bases left in between. Germline V gives CDR1 SGHAT, CDR2 FQNNGV. CDR3 in amino acids: CASSLGEGLGYTF. The CDR3 region has the DNA TGTGCCAGCAGCTTAGGGGAGGGTCTGGGCTACACCTTC.

V and J are TRBV9 and TRBJ2-1; D unclear. This CDR3 is 15 amino acids long. Trimming pared 0 bases from V and 3 bases from J, leaving 10 bases between. Germline lookup yields CDR1 SGDLS and CDR2 YYNGEE. The DNA for the CDR3 is TGTGCCAGCAGCGTAGGCAGGTTGAGCTACAATGAGCAGTTCTTC. Its translation is CASSVGRLSYNEQFF.

This chain uses TRBV7-2 with TRBJ2-2; TRBD1 might be the D (6 bases). Trimming took off 5 bases at V and 6 bases at J, with 13 bases between the two ends. The germline V gene encodes CDR1 SGHTA and CDR2 FQGNSA. The CDR3 contains 14 residues. The CDR3 loop is CASSPNTGSGELFF. The CDR3 DNA reads TGTGCCAGCAGCCCAAATACAGGGTCCGGGGAGCTGTTTTTT.

This sequence joins TRBV27 and TRBJ2-7; 9 nucleotides match TRBD1. From germline, CDR1 is MNHEY and CDR2 SMNVEV (reference sequence). The CDR3 loop spans 14 amino acids. Losses at the gene ends were 6 bases for V and 4 bases for J; bases not matched to a gene: 7. The CDR3 bases are TGTGCCAGCAGAAGACAGGGGGTTTCTTACGAGCAGTACTTC. Protein product: CASRRQGVSYEQYF.

J is TRBJ1-2 and V is TRBV25-1, with D perhaps TRBD1 (5 bases). The germline V and J ends were trimmed by 2 bases and 9 bases, with 13 bases remaining between them. CDR3 length: 13 amino acids. Germline loops: CDR1 MGHDK, CDR2 SYGVNS. The chain's CDR3 is CASSEGAGVRYTF. The DNA of the CDR3 is TGTGCCAGCAGTGAAGGAGCGGGGGTCCGCTACACCTTC.

This chain connects TRBV28 to TRBJ1-5, with D tentatively TRBD1 (5 bases). Trimming stripped 7 bases from V and 4 bases from J, with 17 bases between. CDR3 length: 15 amino acids. Germline CDR1 MDHEN, CDR2 SYDVKM. CDR3 sequence (DNA): TGTGCCAGCATCCCAGCGGGCAGGGTAAATCAGCCCCAGCATTTT. This encodes CASIPAGRVNQPQHF.

The genes are TRBV20-1 and TRBJ1-2; possibly TRBD1 for D (6 bases). In germline, CDR1 is DFQATT, CDR2 SNEGSKA (reference sequence). V lost 6 bases and J 5 bases, leaving 10 bases between the germline ends. The CDR3 covers 11 residues. In DNA, the CDR3 is TGCAGTGCCGTACAGGGATATGGCTACACCTTC. This encodes CSAVQGYGYTF.